This T cell receptor (beta chain) was sequenced for a study of blood T cell repertoires in COVID-19. At the level of the study: The samples span acute and convalescent COVID-19 from the United States, Italy and Spain.

This CDR3 is 12 amino acids long. Between the trimmed V and J ends, which lost 4 bases and 6 bases, there was a span of 10 bases. Germline assignment: CDR1 SEHNR and CDR2 FQNEAQ (reference sequence). Original analysis: Nucleated cell number was recorded as an estimate derived from reference gene primer amplification. Using immunoSEQ multiplex PCR, the repertoire was profiled, and TCRdb retains in-frame clones only, with some absent. The V and J calls and the clone size are those of that table, but D and trimming were determined from the DNA. The table includes about 210,000 clones, 60% to 85% detected once.

This chain connects TRBV7-9 to TRBJ2-7; D remains ambiguous. The specimen sequenced was peripheral blood. The receptor comes from a woman in her 70s with acute or convalescent COVID-19. CDR3 in amino acids: CASSSLLSEQYF. The DNA for the CDR3 is TGTGCCAGCAGCTCTCTTCTCTCCGAGCAGTACTTC.